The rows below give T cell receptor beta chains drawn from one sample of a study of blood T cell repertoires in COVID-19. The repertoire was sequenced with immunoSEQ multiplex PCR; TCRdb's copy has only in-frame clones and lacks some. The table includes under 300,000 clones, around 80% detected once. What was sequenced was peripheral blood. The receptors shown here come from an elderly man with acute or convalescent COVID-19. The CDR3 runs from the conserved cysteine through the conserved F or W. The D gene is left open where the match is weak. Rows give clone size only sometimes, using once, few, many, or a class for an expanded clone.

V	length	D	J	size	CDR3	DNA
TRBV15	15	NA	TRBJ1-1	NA	CATSRDRLGSTEAFF	TGTGCCACCAGCAGAGATCGACTAGGCAGCACTGAAGCTTTCTTT
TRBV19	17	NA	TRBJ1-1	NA	CASSMGPDRTKYTEAFF	TGTGCCAGTAGTATGGGTCCCGACAGGACCAAATACACTGAAGCTTTCTTT
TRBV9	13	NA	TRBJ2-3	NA	CASSPRRGDTQYF	TGTGCCAGCAGCCCCAGAAGGGGAGATACGCAGTATTTT
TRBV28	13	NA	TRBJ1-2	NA	CASSQTPTGKHNF	TGTGCCAGCAGCCAAACCCCAACAGGAAAGCACAACTTC
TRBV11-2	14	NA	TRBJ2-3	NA	CASSLPVSTDTQYF	TGTGCCAGCAGCTTGCCGGTTTCCACAGATACGCAGTATTTT
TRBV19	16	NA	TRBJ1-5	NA	CASTSPGADWTQPQHF	TGTGCCAGTACCAGTCCGGGAGCGGACTGGACTCAGCCCCAGCATTTT
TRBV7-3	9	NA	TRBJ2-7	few	CASSKLEYF	TGTGCCAGCAGCAAACTTGAGTACTTC
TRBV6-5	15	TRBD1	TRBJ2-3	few	CATFFRGSYTDTQYF	TGTGCCACCTTTTTCAGGGGGAGTTACACAGATACGCAGTATTTT
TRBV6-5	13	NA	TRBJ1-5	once	CASSDSLYEPQHF	TGTGCCAGCAGCGACAGTTTATATGAGCCCCAGCATTTT
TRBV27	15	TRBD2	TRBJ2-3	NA	CASSYNTGTSGTQYF	TGTGCCAGCAGTTATAACACCGGGACTAGCGGAACGCAGTATTTT
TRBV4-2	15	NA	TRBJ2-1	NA	CASSQLPAALNEQFF	TGTGCCAGCAGCCAACTTCCAGCGGCACTCAATGAGCAGTTCTTC
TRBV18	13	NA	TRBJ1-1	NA	CASSPKQGFEAFF	TGTGCCAGCTCGCCAAAACAGGGCTTTGAAGCTTTCTTT
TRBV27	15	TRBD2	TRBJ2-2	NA	CASSRTSGGTGELFF	TGTGCCAGCAGCCGGACTAGCGGGGGCACCGGGGAGCTGTTTTTT
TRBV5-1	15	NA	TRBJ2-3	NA	CASSLPISGFDTQYF	TGCGCCAGCAGCCTCCCCATCTCGGGGTTCGATACGCAGTATTTT
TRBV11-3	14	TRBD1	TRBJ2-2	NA	CASSTGGGTGELFF	TGTGCCAGCAGCACAGGGGGCGGAACCGGGGAGCTGTTTTTT
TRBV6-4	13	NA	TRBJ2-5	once	CASSRDLQETQYF	TGTGCCAGCAGCCGGGACTTGCAAGAGACCCAGTACTTC
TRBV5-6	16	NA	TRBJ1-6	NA	CASSLGKGRDKRPLHF	TGTGCCAGCAGCTTGGGGAAGGGCCGGGACAAACGACCCCTCCACTTT
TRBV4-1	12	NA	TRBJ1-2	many	CASSQDRERSSF	TGCGCCAGCAGCCAAGATAGGGAGAGGAGCAGCTTC
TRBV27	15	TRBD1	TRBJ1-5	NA	CASSWTGGGGQPQHF	TGTGCCAGCAGTTGGACAGGGGGGGGCGGTCAGCCCCAGCATTTT
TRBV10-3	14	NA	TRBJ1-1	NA	CASTGTPPSTEAFF	TGTGCCAGTACAGGCACTCCACCATCCACTGAAGCTTTCTTT
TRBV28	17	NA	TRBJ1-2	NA	CASSPLRTAGSVHGYTF	TGTGCCAGCAGTCCCCTCCGGACAGCAGGATCTGTGCATGGCTACACCTTC
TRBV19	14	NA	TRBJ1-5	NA	CASNDPGGNQPQHF	TGTGCCAGTAATGACCCGGGAGGCAATCAGCCCCAGCATTTT
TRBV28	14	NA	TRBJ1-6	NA	CASSLGGGDSPLHF	TGTGCCAGCAGTTTAGGGGGCGGAGATTCACCCCTCCACTTT
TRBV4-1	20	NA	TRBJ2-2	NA	CASSHPRGGAGGRNTGELFF	TGCGCCAGCAGCCACCCTCGAGGGGGGGCAGGCGGGAGGAACACCGGGGAGCTGTTTTTT
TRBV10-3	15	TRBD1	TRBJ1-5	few	CAISESGQGDQPQHF	TGTGCCATCAGTGAGTCTGGACAGGGTGATCAGCCCCAGCATTTT
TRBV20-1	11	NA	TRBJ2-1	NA	CSASKGNEQFF	TGCAGTGCTAGTAAGGGGAATGAGCAGTTCTTC
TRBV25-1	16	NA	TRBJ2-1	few	CASSGGGAAAYNEQFF	TGTGCCAGCAGTGGAGGGGGGGCTGCGGCGTACAATGAGCAGTTCTTC
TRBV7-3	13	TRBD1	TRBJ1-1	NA	CASSLQGSTEAFF	TGTGCCAGCAGTCTACAGGGGAGCACTGAAGCTTTCTTT
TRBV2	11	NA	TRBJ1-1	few	CAGSQGTEAFF	TGTGCCGGGTCACAGGGAACTGAAGCTTTCTTT
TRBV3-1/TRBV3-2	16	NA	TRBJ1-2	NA	CASSQGGGSIKFGYTF	TGTGCCAGCAGCCAAGGAGGAGGGTCCATCAAGTTTGGCTACACCTTC
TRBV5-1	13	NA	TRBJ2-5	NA	CASSQGREETQYF	TGCGCCAGCAGCCAGGGGCGTGAAGAGACCCAGTACTTC
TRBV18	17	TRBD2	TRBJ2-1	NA	CASSPELAGNSYNEQFF	TGTGCCAGCTCACCAGAACTAGCGGGAAACTCCTACAATGAGCAGTTCTTC
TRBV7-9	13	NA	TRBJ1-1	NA	CASRQKRMGIAFF	TGTGCCAGCAGACAAAAACGGATGGGCATCGCTTTCTTT
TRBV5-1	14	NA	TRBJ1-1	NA	CASSQEDPSTEAFF	TGCGCCAGCAGCCAGGAGGATCCCAGCACTGAAGCTTTCTTT
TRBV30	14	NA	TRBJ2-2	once	CAWSVGVGTGELFF	TGTGCCTGGAGTGTAGGGGTCGGGACCGGGGAGCTGTTTTTT
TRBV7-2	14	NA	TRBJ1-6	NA	CASSLSQDYSPLHF	TGTGCCAGCAGCTTATCACAGGATTATTCACCCCTCCACTTT
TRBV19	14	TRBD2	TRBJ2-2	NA	CASSVVAGDGELFF	TGTGCCAGTAGTGTTGTAGCGGGGGATGGGGAGCTGTTTTTT
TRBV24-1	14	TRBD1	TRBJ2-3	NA	CATSNRGSTDTQYF	TGTGCCACCAGTAACAGGGGGAGCACAGATACGCAGTATTTT
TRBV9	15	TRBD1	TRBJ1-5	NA	CASSEAGGLNQPQHF	TGTGCCAGCAGCGAGGCAGGGGGCCTAAATCAGCCCCAGCATTTT
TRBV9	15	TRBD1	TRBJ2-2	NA	CASSPRTGGLGELFF	TGTGCCAGCAGCCCCCGGACAGGGGGCCTCGGGGAGCTGTTTTTT
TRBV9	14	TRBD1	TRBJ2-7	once	CASSVEPDRVEQYF	TGTGCCAGCAGCGTAGAACCGGACAGGGTCGAGCAGTACTTC
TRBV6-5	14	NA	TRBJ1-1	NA	CASRPGQPNTEAFF	TGTGCCAGCAGGCCGGGACAACCGAACACTGAAGCTTTCTTT
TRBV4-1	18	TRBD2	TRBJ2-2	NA	CASSKTGLAGSGTGELFF	TGCGCCAGCAGCAAAACGGGACTAGCGGGAAGTGGGACCGGGGAGCTGTTTTTT
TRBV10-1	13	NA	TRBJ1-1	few	CASSELRNTEAFF	TGCGCCAGCAGTGAATTGCGGAACACTGAAGCTTTCTTT
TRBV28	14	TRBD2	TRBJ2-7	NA	CASQDPGRAYEQYF	TGTGCCAGCCAGGACCCAGGGAGGGCCTACGAGCAGTACTTC
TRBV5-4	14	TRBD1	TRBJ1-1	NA	CASSLGQGTTEAFF	TGTGCCAGCAGCTTGGGACAGGGGACCACTGAAGCTTTCTTT
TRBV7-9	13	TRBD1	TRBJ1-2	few	CASSRGPGYGYTF	TGTGCCAGCAGCAGGGGGCCAGGCTATGGCTACACCTTC